This paragraph covers one TCR beta chain sequence. The antigen remains undetermined. It may be a read error: a sequence one base away is much more abundant. TCRdb recomputed calls from the multiplex PCR reads with MiXCR, one row per CDR3 protein. The table has over 130,000 distinct CDR3 sequences, about 31% seen once. The sample originates from a study of breast tumors, draining lymph nodes, adjacent tissues. Study-level findings and limits: Data fit most tumor T cells coming from lymph node, expanding in tumor. Tumor repertoires ranked between lymph nodes and nontumor tissue in diversity, with V and J gene preferences.

The CDR3 spans 15 residues. The germline V gene encodes CDR1 SGHNT and CDR2 YYREEE (reference sequence). Breast cancer patients provided tissue from their axillary draining lymph nodes. The chain joins TRBV5-4 to TRBJ2-1, with 8 nucleotides matching TRBD1. The TCR comes from a female donor with breast cancer. Some clones in this sample may be carry-over from other donors' samples. Sequences were obtained from axillary lymph node tissue. In nucleotides, the CDR3 is TGTGCCAGCAGCGACTGGACAGGGACCTACAATGAGCAGCTCTTC. Translating it yields CASSDWTGTYNEQLF.